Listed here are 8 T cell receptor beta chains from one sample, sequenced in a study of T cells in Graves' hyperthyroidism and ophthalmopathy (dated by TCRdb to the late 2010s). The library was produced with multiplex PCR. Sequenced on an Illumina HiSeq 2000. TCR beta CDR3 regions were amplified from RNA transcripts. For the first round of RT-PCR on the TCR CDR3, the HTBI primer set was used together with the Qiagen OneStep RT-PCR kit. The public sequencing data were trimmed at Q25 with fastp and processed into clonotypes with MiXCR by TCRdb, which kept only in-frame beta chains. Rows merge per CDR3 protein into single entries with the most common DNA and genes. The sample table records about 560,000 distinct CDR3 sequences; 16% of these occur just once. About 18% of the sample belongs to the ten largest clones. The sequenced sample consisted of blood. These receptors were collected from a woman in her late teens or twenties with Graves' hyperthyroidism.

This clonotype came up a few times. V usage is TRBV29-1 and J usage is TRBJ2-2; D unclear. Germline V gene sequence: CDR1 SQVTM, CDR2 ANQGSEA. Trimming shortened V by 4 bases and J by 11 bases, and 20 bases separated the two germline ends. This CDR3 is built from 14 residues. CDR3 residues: CSVGGGQGGIELFF. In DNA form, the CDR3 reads TGCAGCGTTGGAGGTGGGCAAGGTGGTATCGAGCTGTTTTTT.

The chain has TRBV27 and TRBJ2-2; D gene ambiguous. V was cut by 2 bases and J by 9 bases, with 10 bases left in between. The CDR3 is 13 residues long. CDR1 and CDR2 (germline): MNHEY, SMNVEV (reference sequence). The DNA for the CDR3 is TGTGCCAGCAGTTTAGTAGGTCGGCGGGAGCTGTTTTTT. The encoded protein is CASSLVGRRELFF.

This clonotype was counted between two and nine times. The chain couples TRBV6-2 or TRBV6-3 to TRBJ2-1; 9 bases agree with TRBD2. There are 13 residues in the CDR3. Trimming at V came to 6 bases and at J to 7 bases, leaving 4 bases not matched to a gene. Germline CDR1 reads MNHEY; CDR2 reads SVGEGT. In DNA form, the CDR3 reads TGTGCCAGCAGAGCGGGGGGCCGGAATGAGCAGTTCTTC. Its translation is CASRAGGRNEQFF.

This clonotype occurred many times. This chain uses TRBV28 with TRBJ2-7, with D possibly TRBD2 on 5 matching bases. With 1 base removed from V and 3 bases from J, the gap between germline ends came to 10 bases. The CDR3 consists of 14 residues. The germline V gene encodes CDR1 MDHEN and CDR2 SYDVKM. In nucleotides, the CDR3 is TGTGCCAGCAGTTTATCTGGAGGCGGCTACGAGCAGTACTTC. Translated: CASSLSGGGYEQYF.

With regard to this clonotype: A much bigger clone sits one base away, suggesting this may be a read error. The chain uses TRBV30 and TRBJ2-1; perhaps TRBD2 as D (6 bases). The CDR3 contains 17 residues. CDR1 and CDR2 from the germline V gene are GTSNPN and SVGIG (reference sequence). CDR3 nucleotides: TGTGCCTGGAGTGTATGGCGGGGCCTAAGCTCCTCCAATGAGCAGTTCTTC. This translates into CAWSVWRGLSSSNEQFF.

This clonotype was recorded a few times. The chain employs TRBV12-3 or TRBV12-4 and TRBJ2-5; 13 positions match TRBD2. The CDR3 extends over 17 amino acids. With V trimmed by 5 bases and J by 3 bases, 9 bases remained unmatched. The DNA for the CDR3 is TGTGCCAGCAGTCCGAGACTAGCGGGGGGCCCCAAAGAGACCCAGTACTTC. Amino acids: CASSPRLAGGPKETQYF.

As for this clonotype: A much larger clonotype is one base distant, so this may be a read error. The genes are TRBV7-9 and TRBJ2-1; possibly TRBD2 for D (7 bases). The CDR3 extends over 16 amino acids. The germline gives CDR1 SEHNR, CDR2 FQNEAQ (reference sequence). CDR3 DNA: TGTGCCAGCACCTATAGCCGGGGGGCCTCCTACAATGAGCGGTTCTTC. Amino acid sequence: CASTYSRGASYNERFF. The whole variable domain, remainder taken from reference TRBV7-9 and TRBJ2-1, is DTGVSQNPRHKITKRGQNVTFRCDPISEHNRLYWYRQTLGQGPEFLTYFQNEAQLEKSRLLSDRFSAERPKGSFSTLEIQRTEQGDSAMYLCASTYSRGASYNERFFGPGTRLTVL.

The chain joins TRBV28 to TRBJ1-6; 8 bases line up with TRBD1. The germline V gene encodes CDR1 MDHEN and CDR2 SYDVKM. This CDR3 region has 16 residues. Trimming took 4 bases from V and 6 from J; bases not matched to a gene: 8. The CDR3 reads CASSYSTGARNSPLHF. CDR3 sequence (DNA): TGTGCCAGCAGTTACTCGACAGGGGCACGTAATTCACCCCTCCACTTT.